The entry that follows covers one T cell receptor beta chain sequence. The data were obtained in a study of monozygotic twins with inflammatory bowel disease. Germline values: CDR1 PRHDT, CDR2 FYEKMQ (reference sequence). This CDR3 contains 14 residues. During cDNA synthesis, UMIs that each contained a 6-nucleotide sample barcode were added by means of template switching. After re-calling the 5' RACE reads, TCRdb lists one entry per CDR3 protein, DNA absent. In total, the table holds roughly 170,000 distinct CDR3 sequences. This receptor was taken from a human donor with ulcerative colitis or Crohn's disease, or a healthy co-twin of an affected twin (not recorded which). The sample comprised blood. This chain joins TRBV13 and TRBJ2-1; the TCRdb call, TRBD2, lacks DNA for checking. Here the CDR3 reads CASRPGLAYNEQFF.